The TCR beta chain described here comes from a study of sequential checkpoint blockade in melanoma. Study-wide context: Maintenance nivolumab came after either treatment sequence.

Sample treatment: randomized to nivolumab then ipilimumab (arm A) or the reverse (arm B). Live CD3+CD8+ CD19− CD56− cells were sorted from PBMCs. This CDR3 is 13 amino acids long. V lost 2 bases and J lost 6; bases outside the gene matches: 4. Germline-derived CDR1 and CDR2 are SGHRS and YFSETQ. Method: immunoSEQ multiplex PCR; TCRdb's copy keeps in-frame clones and lacks some. This table has 13,000 to 15,000 clones, around 72% appearing once. V usage is TRBV5-1 and J usage is TRBJ2-7; 8 bases map to TRBD2. The sequence was obtained from a human donor with melanoma. This material consisted of CD8+ T cells sorted from blood (inferred from file names), taken from a patient given nivolumab and ipilimumab in sequence. In nucleotides, the CDR3 is TGCGCCAGCAGCTTAGCGGGAGCCATCGAGCAGTACTTC. Its protein is CASSLAGAIEQYF.